One sample yielded the 16 T cell receptor beta chains listed below, sequenced in a study of CD8 T cells in Susac syndrome. Reverse transcription of roughly 0.5 to 1 ug RNA was carried out with random hexamers. TCRdb ran MiXCR on the immunoSEQ multiplex PCR reads and lists one entry per CDR3 protein. The table has 100,000 to 150,000 distinct CDR3 sequences, more than 90% seen once. Sequences were obtained from CD8+ T cells from PBMCs. The receptors here all came from a human donor with Susac syndrome.

This rearrangement joins TRBV30 to TRBJ2-2, with D possibly being TRBD1 or TRBD2 (5 bases each). V shed 0 bases and J shed 3 bases, with 11 bases lying between them. Germline CDR1 reads GTSNPN; CDR2 reads SVGIG (reference sequence). This CDR3 has 15 residues. The CDR3: CAWSVGERDTGELFF. CDR3 DNA sequence: TGTGCCTGGAGTGTGGGGGAACGTGACACCGGGGAGCTGTTTTTT.

This chain connects TRBV30 to TRBJ1-3; D gene uncertain. The V gene's germline CDR1 is GTSNPN and CDR2 SVGIG (reference sequence). The CDR3 extends over 14 amino acids. Deletions cut 6 bases from V and 0 bases from J, with 12 bases between. The CDR3 loop is CACLDADSGNTIYF. As DNA, the CDR3 is TGTGCCTGCTTGGACGCGGACTCTGGAAACACCATATATTTT.

V and J are TRBV6-4 and TRBJ2-3; TRBD2 might be the D (6 bases). Per the germline V gene, CDR1 is MRHNA and CDR2 is SNTAGT. CDR3 length equals 15 residues. V shed 2 bases and J shed 2 bases, with 11 bases lying between them. CDR3 in amino acids: CASSDTGEPTDTQYF. The CDR3 DNA sequence: TGTGCCAGCAGTGACACGGGAGAGCCCACAGATACGCAGTATTTT.

The chain employs TRBV20-1 and TRBJ2-5; 10 bases fit TRBD2. CDR1 is DFQATT, CDR2 SNEGSKA, per germline (reference sequence). The V segment lost 3 bases and the J segment 5 bases; nucleotides outside the gene matches: 12. This CDR3 spans 16 amino acids. CDR3 region: CSARGSTSGLFETQYF. The CDR3 DNA sequence: TGCAGTGCTAGGGGATCGACTAGCGGGCTGTTCGAGACCCAGTACTTC.

The rearrangement links TRBV20-1 to TRBJ1-1; D is unresolved. Germline lookup yields CDR1 DFQATT and CDR2 SNEGSKA (reference sequence). The CDR3 contains 13 residues. Trimming removed 4 bases from V and 0 bases from J, with 9 bases in between. CDR3 sequence (DNA): TGCAGTGCTATTCGCGGAATGAACACTGAAGCTTTCTTT. Its translation is CSAIRGMNTEAFF.

The rearrangement joins TRBV4-1 to TRBJ2-7; 9 bases align to TRBD1. The CDR3 totals 15 residues. Trimming cost V 0 bases and J 6 bases; bases outside gene matches: 6. The V gene's germline CDR1 is MGHRA and CDR2 YSYEKL. As DNA, the CDR3 is TGCGCCAGCAGCCAAGAACCGGACAGGGGAAGCGAGCAGTACTTC. It encodes CASSQEPDRGSEQYF.

The V gene is TRBV9, the J gene TRBJ1-3, with D possibly TRBD1 on 5 matching bases. Germline V gene lookup returns CDR1 SGDLS and CDR2 YYNGEE. Trimming left V 0 bases short and J 4 bases short, with 11 bases between. The CDR3 covers 15 residues. CDR3 coding DNA: TGTGCCAGCAGCGTAGCGGGGGATTCGGGAAACACCATATATTTT. Translation: CASSVAGDSGNTIYF.

The J gene is TRBJ2-7, the V gene TRBV12-3 or TRBV12-4; no clear D. The CDR3 covers 13 residues. V was clipped by 5 bases and J by 2 bases, with 10 bases between them. The CDR3 spells CASSPRRPYEQYF. CDR3 nucleotide sequence: TGTGCCAGCAGTCCCCGTCGGCCCTACGAGCAGTACTTC.

CDR3 sequence (DNA): TGTGCCAGCAGCCTTAGCGGGAGCGGCAATGAGCAGTTCTTC. It is translated as CASSLSGSGNEQFF. The chain recombines TRBV7-3 with TRBJ2-1, with TRBD2 identical over 9 bases. Losses at the gene ends were 5 bases for V and 6 bases for J; bases not matched to a gene: 5. This CDR3 is 14 amino acids long. CDR1 SGHTA and CDR2 FQGTGA come from the germline V gene. Looking up the rest from reference TRBV7-3 and TRBJ2-1 gives the full variable domain: GAGVSQTPSNKVTEKGKYVELRCDPISGHTALYWYRQSLGQGPEFLIYFQGTGAADDSGLPNDRFFAVRPEGSVSTLKIQRTERGDSAVYLCASSLSGSGNEQFFGPGTRLTVL.

J is TRBJ1-2 and V is TRBV12-3 or TRBV12-4; 7 nucleotides line up with TRBD1. V gave up 5 bases and J gave up 4 bases; unmatched junction bases: 16. The length of the CDR3 is 17 residues. CDR3 region: CASSPNLGDSGSYGYTF. CDR3 nucleotides: TGTGCCAGCAGTCCGAATTTAGGGGACAGTGGATCCTATGGCTACACCTTC.

DNA for the CDR3: TGTGCCAGCAGTTCCGTCAGGGCCAGAACCTCCTACGAGCAGTACTTC. Translated: CASSSVRARTSYEQYF. This chain links TRBV6-5 with TRBJ2-7; TRBD1 might be the D (5 bases). The CDR3 extends over 16 amino acids. V lost 4 bases, J lost 0 bases, and 16 bases lay in between. CDR1 MNHEY and CDR2 SVGAGI come from the germline V gene.

This clonotype came up once. This chain uses TRBV28 with TRBJ2-1; D assignment may be TRBD1 or TRBD2 (5 bases each). The CDR3 is 17 residues long. The V gene lost 0 bases and the J gene lost 5 bases, with 17 bases spanning the gap. From germline, CDR1 is MDHEN and CDR2 SYDVKM. CDR3 DNA: TGTGCCAGCAGTTTATGGACAGCCGGGGATAATAACAATGAGCAGTTCTTC. This codes for CASSLWTAGDNNNEQFF.

This clonotype was detected once. The genes are TRBV4-1 and TRBJ2-7; tentatively, D is TRBD2 (5 bases). CDR1 and CDR2 (germline): MGHRA, YSYEKL. Trimming removed 0 bases from V and 6 bases from J, with 15 bases in between. The CDR3 loop spans 15 amino acids. The CDR3, as DNA: TGCGCCAGCAGCCAAGATCCCGGGATCGGAAGCGAGCAGTACTTC. The encoded protein is CASSQDPGIGSEQYF.

The J gene is TRBJ1-2, the V gene TRBV24-1; 7 nucleotides line up with TRBD1. This CDR3 contains 16 residues. Germline V gene data show CDR1 as KGHDR and CDR2 as SFDVKD. With V trimmed by 5 bases and J by 6 bases, 14 bases remained unmatched. CDR3 nucleotide sequence: TGTGCCACCAGTGCCGAGGCCATTGACAGGGAGGATGGCTACACCTTC. Translating it yields CATSAEAIDREDGYTF.

V usage is TRBV4-1 and J usage is TRBJ1-5; D remains ambiguous. Germline V lookup: CDR1 MGHRA, CDR2 YSYEKL. V was shortened by 3 bases and J by 2 bases, with 14 bases between the two germline ends. This CDR3 has 16 amino acids. In DNA form, the CDR3 reads TGCGCCAGCAGCCAGGTCGGTCGCCGTCGCAATCAGCCCCAGCATTTT. Translated, it gives CASSQVGRRRNQPQHF.

V and J are TRBV29-1 and TRBJ2-7; 12 nucleotides agree with TRBD2. The germline V gene has CDR1 SQVTM and CDR2 ANQGSEA. CDR3 size: 15 residues. J was trimmed by 5 bases and V by 1 base; bases with no gene match: 6. DNA for the CDR3: TGCAGCGTTGAAGGGCTAGCGGGAGGGATCGACGAGCAGTACTTC. It specifies CSVEGLAGGIDEQYF.